Below, 12 T cell receptor beta chains from the same sample are listed, as sequenced in a study of sequential checkpoint blockade in melanoma (dated by TCRdb to the late 2010s). Library method: the immunoSEQ multiplex PCR assay. TCRdb retrieved this table from immuneACCESS and kept in-frame rearrangements only. Not all clones are present; in checked studies, unresolved V genes account for under half, and no reason is known for the remainder. The sample table lists more than 20,000 clones, roughly four fifths of them with a count of one. The ten largest clones add up to 11% of the sample. The treatment or condition label corresponds to: randomized to nivolumab then ipilimumab (arm A) or the reverse (arm B). Sequencing used CD8+ T cells sorted from blood (inferred from file names), obtained from a patient given nivolumab and ipilimumab in sequence. The receptor set was obtained from a human donor with melanoma.

CDR3 DNA sequence: TGTGCCAGCAGTGTATTGGGGGGTCAGGGGGAGTTCTTC. Translated: CASSVLGGQGEFF. The V call is TRBV2, the J call TRBJ2-1, with TRBD1 as a possible D gene (7 bases). Trimming took 4 bases from V and 14 from J, leaving 18 bases between them. CDR1 SNHLY and CDR2 FYNNEI come from the germline V gene. This CDR3 has 13 amino acids. The full variable domain, rest sourced from reference TRBV2 and TRBJ2-1, is EPEVTQTPSHQVTQMGQEVILRCVPISNHLYFYWYRQILGQKVEFLVSFYNNEISEKSEIFDDQFSVERPDGSNFTLKIRSTKLEDSAMYFCASSVLGGQGEFFGPGTRLTVL.

J is TRBJ1-4 and V is TRBV10-3, with D unresolved. From germline, CDR1 is ENHRY and CDR2 SYGVKD. V gave up 6 bases and J gave up 4 bases, with 9 bases separating them. There are 13 residues in the CDR3. The CDR3 region is CAIRTGDNEKLFF. In nucleotides, the CDR3 is TGTGCCATCAGGACGGGAGATAATGAAAAACTGTTTTTT.

The V call is TRBV6-5, the J call TRBJ2-2; tentative D call: TRBD2 (7 bases). CDR1 MNHEY and CDR2 SVGAGI come from the germline V gene. V was shortened by 6 bases and J by 3 bases, with 14 bases between the two germline ends. The CDR3 spans 15 residues. The chain's CDR3 is CASRPQGRDTGELFF. CDR3 nucleotide sequence: TGTGCCAGCAGACCCCAGGGGAGGGACACCGGGGAGCTGTTTTTT.

The chain combines TRBV28 with TRBJ1-2; D perhaps matches TRBD1 (5 bases). The length of the CDR3 is 15 residues. The V and J ends lost 6 bases and 2 bases respectively, with 16 bases between them. In germline, CDR1 is MDHEN, CDR2 SYDVKM. DNA of the CDR3: TGTGCCAGCAGGGGAGGGACGGCACCGAACTATGGCTACACCTTC. Translating gives CASRGGTAPNYGYTF.

This rearrangement joins TRBV6-5 to TRBJ2-1; D not certain. Trimming removed 2 bases from V and 7 bases from J, with 3 bases in between. Germline V CDR1 and CDR2: MNHEY, SVGAGI. The length of the CDR3 is 11 residues. The CDR3 sequence: CASSYRNEQFF. In DNA form, the CDR3 reads TGTGCCAGCAGTTACCGGAATGAGCAGTTCTTC.

The chain carries TRBV28 and TRBJ1-1, with D perhaps TRBD1 (6 bases). From germline, CDR1 is MDHEN and CDR2 SYDVKM. CDR3 length: 14 residues. Trimming removed 1 base from V and 11 bases from J, with 17 bases in between. CDR3: CASSLLGQLLGAFF. The CDR3 region has the DNA TGTGCCAGCAGTTTATTGGGACAACTACTGGGGGCTTTCTTT.

The chain carries TRBV30 and TRBJ1-4, with a weak D call TRBD1 (5 bases). V was trimmed by 0 bases and J by 0 bases, leaving 8 bases between them. Germline-derived CDR1 and CDR2 are GTSNPN and SVGIG (reference sequence). The CDR3 sequence is 15 residues long. CDR3 region: CAWSVKGATNEKLFF. For the CDR3, the DNA is TGTGCCTGGAGTGTAAAAGGGGCAACTAATGAAAAACTGTTTTTT.

This chain connects TRBV5-1 to TRBJ2-1; TRBD2 matches at 12 bases. The ends lost 3 bases at V and 7 bases at J; junction bases unmatched: 5. Germline assignment: CDR1 SGHRS and CDR2 YFSETQ. The CDR3 extends over 15 amino acids. The CDR3 region is CASSSRLAGVNEQFF. In DNA form, the CDR3 reads TGCGCCAGCAGCTCCCGACTAGCGGGAGTTAATGAGCAGTTCTTC.

The CDR3 DNA sequence: TGTGCCACCCGCATGCAGGGTCTGCGAGAGACCCAGTACTTC. Residues: CATRMQGLRETQYF. The chain couples TRBV27 to TRBJ2-5; possible D gene TRBD1, 5 bases. Trimming left V 10 bases short and J 4 bases short, with 19 bases between. CDR3 length: 14 residues. CDR1 and CDR2 (germline): MNHEY, SMNVEV (reference sequence).

This CDR3 reads CASTGLAGSGEQFF. CDR3 bases: TGTGCCAGCACGGGGCTAGCGGGATCGGGTGAGCAGTTCTTC. V gene TRBV27 combines with J gene TRBJ2-1, with TRBD2 identical over 9 bases. CDR3 length: 14 residues. J gave up 9 bases and V 7 bases, and 10 bases lay outside the gene matches. Germline CDR1 and CDR2: MNHEY and SMNVEV (reference sequence).

Here the CDR3 DNA reads TGTGCCAGCAGTATAAACTATGGCTACACCTTC. Translation gives CASSINYGYTF. The chain combines TRBV28 with TRBJ1-2; D ambiguous. Trimming removed 5 bases at V and 2 bases at J, with 3 bases between. The CDR3 is made up of 11 amino acids. The V gene's germline CDR1 is MDHEN and CDR2 SYDVKM.

V and J are TRBV7-2 and TRBJ2-5; 8 nucleotides match TRBD2. After removal of 0 bases from V and 4 bases from J, the junction contained 4 bases not matched to a gene. In germline, CDR1 is SGHTA, CDR2 FQGNSA. CDR3 size: 15 residues. The CDR3 region is CASSLAAGVRETQYF. The CDR3 DNA is TGTGCCAGCAGCTTAGCAGCGGGAGTCAGAGAGACCCAGTACTTC. The whole variable domain, remainder taken from reference TRBV7-2 and TRBJ2-5, is GAGVSQSPSNKVTEKGKDVELRCDPISGHTALYWYRQSLGQGLEFLIYFQGNSAPDKSGLPSDRFSAERTGGSVSTLTIQRTQQEDSAVYLCASSLAAGVRETQYFGPGTRLLVL.